A selection of T cell receptor beta chains follows, all from one sample in a study of cytomegalovirus exposure and HLA in healthy donors. Sequencing was performed with immunoSEQ multiplex PCR; in TCRdb, only in-frame clones are kept and a portion is missing. The sample lists about 140,000 clones, roughly 80% occurring once. What was sequenced was PBMCs. The receptors originated from a woman aged 40 to 55 in good health and CMV-seropositive. The CDR3 runs from the conserved cysteine through the conserved F or W. The D gene is left open where the match is weak. Clone sizes are given selectively: once, few, many, or a class where the clone is expanded.

.,TRBJ2-7,TRBD1,TRBV14,CASSHVTGGLGEQYF,TGTGCCAGCAGCCATGTGACAGGGGGGCTAGGCGAGCAGTACTTC
.,TRBJ2-7,TRBD1,TRBV7-2,CASRTRGYEQYF,TGTGCCAGCAGAACCAGGGGGTACGAGCAGTACTTC
.,TRBJ2-7,.,TRBV4-1,CASSQEMARTYEQYF,TGCGCCAGCAGCCAAGAAATGGCTAGAACCTACGAGCAGTACTTC
.,TRBJ2-5,TRBD2,TRBV11-1,CASSPGTKETQYF,TGTGCCAGCAGCCCCGGGACTAAAGAGACCCAGTACTTC
once,TRBJ2-1,TRBD2,TRBV5-8,CASSNPGTSGNEQFF,TGTGCCAGCAGTAACCCCGGGACTAGCGGGAATGAGCAGTTCTTC
.,TRBJ2-3,TRBD2,TRBV13,CASSLSGASTDTQYF,TGTGCCAGCAGCTTAAGCGGGGCGAGCACAGATACGCAGTATTTT
.,TRBJ2-3,.,TRBV7-8,CASSAQRDTQYF,TGTGCCAGCAGCGCACAAAGAGATACGCAGTATTTT
once,TRBJ1-2,.,TRBV28,CASRGDNYGYTF,TGTGCCAGCAGGGGAGATAACTATGGCTACACCTTC
.,TRBJ2-3,TRBD2,TRBV6-5,CASKFLAGGTDTQYF,TGTGCCAGCAAGTTTCTAGCGGGGGGCACAGATACGCAGTATTTT
.,TRBJ2-5,TRBD2,TRBV2,CASTLAGGGGETQYF,TGTGCCAGCACTCTAGCGGGGGGAGGAGGAGAGACCCAGTACTTC
.,TRBJ2-1,.,TRBV6-1,CASSWGDRSYNEQFF,TGTGCCAGCAGTTGGGGGGACCGCTCCTACAATGAGCAGTTCTTC
.,TRBJ2-3,.,TRBV5-1,CASKKGVGVTDTQYF,TGCGCCAGCAAGAAGGGGGTGGGAGTCACCGATACGCAGTATTTT
few,TRBJ1-4,TRBD1,TRBV7-2,CASSLDRGDEKLFF,TGTGCCAGCAGCTTAGACAGGGGAGATGAAAAACTGTTTTTT
.,TRBJ2-5,TRBD1,TRBV27,CASSLFIRDRLYF,TGTGCCAGCAGTTTATTTATCCGGGACAGACTGTACTTC
.,TRBJ1-1,.,TRBV15,CATSAGHLNTEAFF,TGTGCCACCAGCGCCGGACATTTGAACACTGAAGCTTTCTTT
few,TRBJ1-4,TRBD1,TRBV4-2,CASSQEARQGGEKLFF,TGTGCCAGCAGCCAAGAAGCGCGACAGGGAGGTGAAAAACTGTTTTTT
.,TRBJ2-1,.,TRBV27,CASSSRTGGGVEQFF,TGTGCCAGCAGTTCTCGAACGGGAGGGGGCGTTGAGCAGTTCTTC
.,TRBJ2-7,.,TRBV5-1,CASSLQSYEQYF,TGCGCCAGCAGCTTACAGAGCTACGAGCAGTACTTC